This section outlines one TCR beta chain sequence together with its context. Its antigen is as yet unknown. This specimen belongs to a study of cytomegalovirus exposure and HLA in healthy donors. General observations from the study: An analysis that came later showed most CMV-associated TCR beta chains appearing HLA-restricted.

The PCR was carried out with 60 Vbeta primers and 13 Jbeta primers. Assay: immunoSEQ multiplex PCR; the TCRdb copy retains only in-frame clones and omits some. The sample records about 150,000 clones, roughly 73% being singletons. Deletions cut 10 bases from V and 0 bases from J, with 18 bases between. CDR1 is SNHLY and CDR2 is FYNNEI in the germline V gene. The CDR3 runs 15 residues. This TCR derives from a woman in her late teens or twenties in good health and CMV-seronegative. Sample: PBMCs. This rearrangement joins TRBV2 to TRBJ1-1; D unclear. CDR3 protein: CATTSRGTVNTEAFF. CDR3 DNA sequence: TGTGCCACCACCTCCCGGGGTACCGTGAACACTGAAGCTTTCTTT.